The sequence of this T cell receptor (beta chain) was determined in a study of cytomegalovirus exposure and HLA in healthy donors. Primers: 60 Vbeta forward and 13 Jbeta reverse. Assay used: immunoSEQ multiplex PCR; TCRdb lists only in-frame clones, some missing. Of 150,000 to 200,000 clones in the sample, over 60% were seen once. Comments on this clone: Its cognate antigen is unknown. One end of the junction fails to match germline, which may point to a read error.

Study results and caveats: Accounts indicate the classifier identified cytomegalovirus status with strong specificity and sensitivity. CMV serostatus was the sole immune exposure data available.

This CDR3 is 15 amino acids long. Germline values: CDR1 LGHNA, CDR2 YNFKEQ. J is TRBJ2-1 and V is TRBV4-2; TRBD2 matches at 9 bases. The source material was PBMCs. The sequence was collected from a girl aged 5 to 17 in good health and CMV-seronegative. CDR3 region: CASNQDPTSGNEQFF. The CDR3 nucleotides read TGTGCCAGCAACCAAGATCCCACTAGCGGGAATGAGCAGTTCTTC.